The entry below gives a single T cell receptor (beta chain) sequence along with its context. CDR3 length equals 15 residues. J gave up 0 bases and V 4 bases, and 5 bases lay outside the gene matches. Per germline, CDR1 SGDLS and CDR2 YYNGEE. Produced via immunoSEQ multiplex PCR; TCRdb's table is partial and in-frame only. The repertoire has around 170,000 clones, around 83% of them found once; the top ten carry roughly 2.9%. The data were obtained in a study of blood T cell repertoires in COVID-19. The sequencing sample was made of peripheral blood. This receptor was taken from a woman in her twenties or thirties with active or convalescent COVID-19. The chain carries TRBV9 and TRBJ2-7; 9 bases are shared with TRBD1. The chain's CDR3 is CASSQGQGSSYEQYF. CDR3 nucleotide sequence: TGTGCCAGCAGCCAGGGACAGGGAAGCTCCTACGAGCAGTACTTC.